This T cell receptor (beta chain) was recovered during a study of T cell responses to AZD1222 COVID-19 vaccine. On this clone itself: Its antigen is unidentified.

Whole-study findings and limits: Regions 160-218 and 743-854 held dominance among vaccine-associated CD4 TCRs, which spanned spike.

Clones were sequenced by immunoSEQ multiplex PCR, and TCRdb holds only the in-frame ones, with some missing. Of about 150,000 clones in the sample, around 86% were seen once. Germline V gene data show CDR1 as LNHNV and CDR2 as YYDKDF (reference sequence). CDR3 size: 14 residues. V was trimmed by 4 bases and J by 1 base, leaving 8 bases between them. The chain uses TRBV15 and TRBJ1-3; D gene ambiguous. The TCR comes from an adult in good health. The specimen comprised peripheral blood, sampled on day 0 of MenACWY control vaccination. CDR3 coding DNA: TGTGCCACCAGCACGAGGGAGTCTGGAAACACCATATATTTT. Amino acid sequence: CATSTRESGNTIYF.